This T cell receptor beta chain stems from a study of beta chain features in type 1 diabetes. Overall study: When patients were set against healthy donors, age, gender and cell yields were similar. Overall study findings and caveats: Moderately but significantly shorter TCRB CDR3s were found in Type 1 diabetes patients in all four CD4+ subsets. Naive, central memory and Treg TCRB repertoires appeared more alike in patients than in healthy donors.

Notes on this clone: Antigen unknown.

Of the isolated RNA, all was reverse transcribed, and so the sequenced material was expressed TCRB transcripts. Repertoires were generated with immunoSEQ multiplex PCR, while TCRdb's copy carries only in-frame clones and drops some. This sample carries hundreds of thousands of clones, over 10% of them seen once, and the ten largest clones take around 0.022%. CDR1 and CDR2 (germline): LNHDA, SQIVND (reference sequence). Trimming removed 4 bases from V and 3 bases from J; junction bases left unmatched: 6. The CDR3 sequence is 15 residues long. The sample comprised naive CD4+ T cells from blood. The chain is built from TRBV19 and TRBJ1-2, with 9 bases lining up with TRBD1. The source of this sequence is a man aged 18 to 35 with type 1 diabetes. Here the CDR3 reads CASSTGTGKDYGYTF. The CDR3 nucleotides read TGTGCCAGTAGTACCGGGACAGGGAAAGACTATGGCTACACCTTC.